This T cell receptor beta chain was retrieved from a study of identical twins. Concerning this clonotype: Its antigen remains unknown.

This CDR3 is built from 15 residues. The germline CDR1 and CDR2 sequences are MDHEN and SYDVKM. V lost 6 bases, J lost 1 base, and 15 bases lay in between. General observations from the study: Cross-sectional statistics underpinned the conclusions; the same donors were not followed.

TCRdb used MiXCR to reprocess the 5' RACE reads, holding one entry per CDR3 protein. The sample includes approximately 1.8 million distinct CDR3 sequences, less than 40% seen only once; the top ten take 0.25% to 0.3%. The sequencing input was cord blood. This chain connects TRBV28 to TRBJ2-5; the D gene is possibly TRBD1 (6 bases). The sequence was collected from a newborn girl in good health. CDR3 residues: CASRYLGHPQETQYF. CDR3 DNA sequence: TGTGCCAGCAGGTACCTGGGACATCCCCAAGAGACCCAGTACTTC.